This T cell receptor (beta chain) was found in a study of blood T cells in healthy people across ages. Overall study: The capture of about one barcoded beta molecule per two T cells was achieved by template switching.

A sample-barcoded 5' primer and a J-beta primer mix were used in a second PCR of about 7 to 12 cycles. Every individual sample yielded 2.5 million or more paired-end reads (each containing CDR3). TCRdb reprocessed the 5' RACE reads with MiXCR, giving one entry per CDR3 protein. The sample holds roughly 1.7 million distinct CDR3 sequences, 30% to 40% seen once. In terms of origin and age, donors were healthy Caucasian individuals from Russia aged roughly 6 to 95. Per-sample PBMC isolation yielded at least 6.5 million cells. From germline, CDR1 is KGHDR and CDR2 SFDVKD. With V trimmed by 5 bases and J by 2 bases, 3 bases remained unmatched. The CDR3 contains 14 residues. This clonotype was picked up a small number of times.

The sample consisted of blood. The chain couples TRBV24-1 to TRBJ2-3, with 7 bases aligning to TRBD1. The receptor was derived from a woman younger than 45 in good health. This chain's CDR3 is CATSVGTDTDTQYF. The CDR3 region has the DNA TGTGCCACCAGTGTTGGGACAGACACAGATACGCAGTATTTT.